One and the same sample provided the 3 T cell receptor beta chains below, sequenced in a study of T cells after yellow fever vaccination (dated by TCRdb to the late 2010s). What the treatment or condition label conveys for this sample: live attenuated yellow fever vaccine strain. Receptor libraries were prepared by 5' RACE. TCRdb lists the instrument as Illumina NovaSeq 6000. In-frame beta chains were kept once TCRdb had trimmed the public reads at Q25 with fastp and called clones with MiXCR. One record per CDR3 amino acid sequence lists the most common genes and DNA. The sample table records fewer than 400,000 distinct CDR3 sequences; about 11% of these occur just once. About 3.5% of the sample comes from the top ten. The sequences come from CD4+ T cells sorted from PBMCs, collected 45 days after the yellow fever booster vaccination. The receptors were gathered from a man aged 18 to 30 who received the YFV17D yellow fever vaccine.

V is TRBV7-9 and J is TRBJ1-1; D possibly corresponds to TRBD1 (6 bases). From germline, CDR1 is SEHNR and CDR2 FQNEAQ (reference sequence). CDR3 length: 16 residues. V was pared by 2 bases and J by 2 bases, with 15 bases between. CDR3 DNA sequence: TGTGCCAGCAGCTTATCCTCGTGGGGGCGTAACACTGAAGCTTTCTTT. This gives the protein CASSLSSWGRNTEAFF.

The CDR3 bases are TGTGCCAGCGGGACGTTTGGAAACACCATATATTTT. Translation gives CASGTFGNTIYF. V and J are TRBV28 and TRBJ1-3; D is perhaps TRBD1 (5 bases). V lost 8 bases, J lost 3 bases, and 8 bases lay in between. CDR3 length equals 12 residues. CDR1 and CDR2 from the germline V gene are MDHEN and SYDVKM.

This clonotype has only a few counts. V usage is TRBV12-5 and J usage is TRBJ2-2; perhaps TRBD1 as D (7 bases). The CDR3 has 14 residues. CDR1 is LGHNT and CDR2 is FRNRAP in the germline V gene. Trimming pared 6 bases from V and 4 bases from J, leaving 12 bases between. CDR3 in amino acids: CASGQGGSTGELFF. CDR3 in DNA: TGTGCTAGTGGGCAGGGGGGTTCCACCGGGGAGCTGTTTTTT.